This T cell receptor beta chain was recovered during a study of T-cell memory formation after mild COVID-19. In the study overall: Largely, the TCR clusters proved donor specific. Study-wide results and limits: Later expanders leaned toward CD4+, whereas clones contracting from day 15 to 85 were balanced CD4/CD8.

This clonotype turned up a few times. The target antigen is unknown. Germline-derived CDR1 and CDR2 are SNHLY and FYNNEI. The CDR3 has 17 residues. Trimming took 3 bases from V and 5 from J; bases not matched to a gene: 13. TCRdb processed the 5' RACE reads anew with MiXCR; each CDR3 protein has one entry. Of 400,000 or so distinct CDR3 sequences listed, about 19% are singletons. Sequences were obtained from PBMCs or a T cell subset sorted from them (not recorded which). The receptor comes from an adult woman who had mild COVID-19 (a few samples of this study predate the infection). Cell type and time point are not known. The chain carries TRBV2 and TRBJ2-5, with 9 bases matching TRBD1. CDR3 amino acids: CASSDYYGTGSGETQYF. The CDR3 DNA is TGTGCCAGCAGTGATTACTACGGGACAGGGTCGGGTGAGACCCAGTACTTC.